These 26 T cell receptor beta chains came from one sample sequenced in a study of shared T cell receptors in the human thymus. Clones were read by immunoSEQ multiplex PCR, and TCRdb kept only the in-frame ones, dropping some. Of about 660,000 clones listed, 88% are singletons. This same sample was also part of a study on human thymus T cells.

The sample consisted of thymocytes. These receptors were collected from a boy less than two years old with a congenital heart defect.

The genes are TRBV15 and TRBJ1-2; perhaps TRBD1 as D (6 bases). The germline CDR1 and CDR2 sequences are LNHNV and YYDKDF (reference sequence). CDR3 length: 16 amino acids. Trimming cost V 2 bases and J 4 bases, with 17 bases left between them. The CDR3 protein is CATSRLTGHVFYGYTF. The CDR3 DNA follows: TGTGCCACCAGCAGACTTACGGGACACGTATTCTATGGCTACACCTTC.

This clone has just one count. The chain recombines TRBV5-5 with TRBJ2-1; weak D call: TRBD1 (5 bases). CDR3 size: 16 residues. Trimming stripped 0 bases from V and 6 bases from J, with 16 bases between. The germline V gene encodes CDR1 SGHKS and CDR2 YYEKEE (reference sequence). The CDR3 DNA reads TGTGCCAGCAGCTTGGCCGGCCCCCAGGGCGGCAATGAGCAGTTCTTC. It codes for CASSLAGPQGGNEQFF. The full variable domain, with the rest looked up from reference TRBV5-5 and TRBJ2-1, is DAGVTQSPTHLIKTRGQQVTLRCSPISGHKSVSWYQQVLGQGPQFIFQYYEKEERGRGNFPDRFSARQFPNYSSELNVNALLLGDSALYLCASSLAGPQGGNEQFFGPGTRLTVL.

This CDR3 is CASRFLTGNQPQHF. As DNA, the CDR3 is TGCGCCAGCAGATTTCTGACAGGGAATCAGCCCCAGCATTTT. The J gene is TRBJ1-5, the V gene TRBV23-1, with 7 positions matching TRBD1. TRBV23-1 is an ORF, with its function uncertain. The CDR3 has 14 residues. Trimming removed 6 bases from V and 4 bases from J; junction bases left unmatched: 6.

The chain carries TRBV5-6 and TRBJ1-4; no clear D gene. The CDR3 length is 13 residues. Germline CDR1 is SGHDT and CDR2 is YYEEEE. V shed 4 bases and J shed 7 bases, with 11 bases lying between them. CDR3 in DNA: TGTGCCAGCAGCCGGGTCCCGTTTGAAAAACTGTTTTTT. It is translated as CASSRVPFEKLFF.

DNA for the CDR3: TGTGCCAGCAGCCCCTTGACTAGCGGGAAATACAATGAGCAGTTCTTC. This encodes CASSPLTSGKYNEQFF. This chain joins TRBV11-1 and TRBJ2-1, with TRBD2 identical over 11 bases. The V segment lost 5 bases and the J segment 4 bases; nucleotides outside the gene matches: 7. Germline lookup yields CDR1 SGHAT and CDR2 FQDESV (reference sequence). CDR3 length: 16 amino acids. The full variable domain, completed using reference TRBV11-1 and TRBJ2-1, is EAEVAQSPRYKITEKSQAVAFWCDPISGHATLYWYRQILGQGPELLVQFQDESVVDDSQLPKDRFSAERLKGVDSTLKIQPAELGDSAMYLCASSPLTSGKYNEQFFGPGTRLTVL.

The chain uses TRBV10-3 and TRBJ2-5; TRBD2 matches at 7 bases. The CDR3 contains 14 residues. V gave up 5 bases and J gave up 10 bases; unmatched junction bases: 13. Germline V CDR1 and CDR2: ENHRY, SYGVKD. In DNA form, the CDR3 reads TGTGCCATCAGTCCTACTAGCGACCCGGGGGGCCAGTACTTC. Its protein is CAISPTSDPGGQYF.

This chain joins TRBV9 and TRBJ2-1; 8 bases match TRBD1. The CDR3 extends over 17 amino acids. The J segment lost 2 bases and the V segment lost 3 bases, leaving 10 bases of the junction unmatched. Germline CDR1 SGDLS, CDR2 YYNGEE. In DNA, the CDR3 is TGTGCCAGCAGCGGCGACAGGGGTCCCGAAACCTACAATGAGCAGTTCTTC. Translating it yields CASSGDRGPETYNEQFF.

CDR3 loop: CASSGPSDRGLLIIDGYTF. The CDR3 coding sequence is TGTGCCAGTAGTGGGCCATCTGACAGGGGGCTACTCATTATCGATGGCTACACCTTC. The chain employs TRBV19 and TRBJ1-2; 10 bases match TRBD1. V was clipped by 5 bases and J by 6 bases; unmatched bases: 21. CDR1 is LNHDA and CDR2 is SQIVND in the germline V gene (reference sequence). The length of the CDR3 is 19 residues.

The J gene is TRBJ2-1, the V gene TRBV5-4; 15 bases match TRBD2. Losses at the gene ends were 3 bases for V and 8 bases for J; bases not matched to a gene: 12. Germline values: CDR1 SGHNT, CDR2 YYREEE (reference sequence). CDR3 length equals 18 residues. CDR3 nucleotides: TGTGCCAGCAGCTCAAGCTCCGGGACTAGCGGGGGGTCGTATGAGCAGTTCTTC. This sequence encodes CASSSSSGTSGGSYEQFF.

The J gene is TRBJ1-4, the V gene TRBV6-5, with a weak D call TRBD1 (5 bases). Germline V gene sequence: CDR1 MNHEY, CDR2 SVGAGI. This CDR3 region has 13 residues. V was cut by 3 bases and J by 10 bases, with 12 bases left in between. Written as DNA, the CDR3 is TGTGCCAGCAGTTATGGCAGGGCAGGAAAACTGTTTTTT. Translated: CASSYGRAGKLFF.

The chain joins TRBV27 to TRBJ2-2, with a possible D match to TRBD2 (5 bases). V lost 4 bases to trimming and J lost 4 bases, with 13 bases between them. Germline CDR1 MNHEY, CDR2 SMNVEV (reference sequence). The CDR3 is 15 amino acids. The CDR3 loop reads CASSYSGLFTGELFF. CDR3 DNA sequence: TGTGCCAGCAGTTATTCAGGACTCTTCACCGGGGAGCTGTTTTTT.

The chain employs TRBV4-2 and TRBJ2-1, with 13 bases identical to TRBD2. From germline, CDR1 is LGHNA and CDR2 YNFKEQ. The ends lost 4 bases at V and 8 bases at J; junction bases unmatched: 8. This CDR3 region has 16 residues. The DNA of the CDR3 is TGTGCCAGCAGCCTGCTTAGGACTAGCGGGAGCGATGAGCAGTTCTTC. The encoded protein is CASSLLRTSGSDEQFF.

This chain links TRBV5-1 with TRBJ1-2, with a tentative D call TRBD1 (6 bases). CDR1 and CDR2 from the germline V gene are SGHRS and YFSETQ. Trimming removed 0 bases at V and 2 bases at J, with 11 bases between. CDR3 length equals 15 residues. In nucleotides, the CDR3 is TGCGCCAGCAGCTTGGGGGCAGGGGACAACTATGGCTACACCTTC. This gives the protein CASSLGAGDNYGYTF.

This chain uses TRBV14 with TRBJ2-7; TRBD2 aligns across 11 bases. Germline V CDR1 and CDR2: SGHDN, FVKESK. This CDR3 has 15 amino acids. J lost 3 bases, V lost 4 bases, and 5 bases had no gene match. The CDR3 region is CASSLGLAGNYEQYF. Written as DNA, the CDR3 is TGTGCCAGCAGCCTAGGACTAGCGGGTAACTACGAGCAGTACTTC.

This clone was seen only a few times. The chain employs TRBV5-8 and TRBJ2-5; D is ambiguous. V shed 1 base and J shed 5 bases, with 3 bases lying between them. The CDR3 extends over 11 amino acids. Germline lookup yields CDR1 SGHTS and CDR2 YDEGEE. This CDR3 is CASSLPETQYF. Written as DNA, the CDR3 is TGTGCCAGCAGCTTGCCGGAGACCCAGTACTTC.

The genes are TRBV30 and TRBJ2-3; D not resolved. Trimming stripped 4 bases from V and 3 bases from J, with 14 bases between. CDR1 is GTSNPN, CDR2 SVGIG, per germline (reference sequence). This CDR3 spans 14 amino acids. The CDR3 loop reads CAWNSRKNTDTQYF. Here the CDR3 DNA reads TGTGCCTGGAATAGCCGGAAGAATACAGATACGCAGTATTTT.

This clone has just a few counts. The V call is TRBV5-4, the J call TRBJ1-2, with 12 bases fitting TRBD1. The CDR3 sequence is 17 residues long. Unmatched junction bases numbered 13, after V lost 3 bases and J lost 7 bases. The V gene's germline CDR1 is SGHNT and CDR2 YYREEE (reference sequence). The CDR3 loop reads CASSSRDRGPPGGGYTF. CDR3 DNA sequence: TGTGCCAGCAGCTCCCGGGACAGGGGGCCTCCGGGGGGTGGCTACACCTTC.

J is TRBJ2-7 and V is TRBV5-4; D gene uncertain. Trimming took 3 bases from V and 7 from J, leaving 8 bases between them. The CDR3 loop spans 11 amino acids. The germline gives CDR1 SGHNT, CDR2 YYREEE (reference sequence). As DNA, the CDR3 is TGTGCCAGCAGCTCGACCAGGGAGCAGTACTTC. Protein: CASSSTREQYF.

This chain joins TRBV9 and TRBJ2-3; 13 bases map to TRBD2. This CDR3 comprises 17 residues. The V gene end was trimmed by 4 bases and the J gene end by 5 bases; junction bases not matched to a gene: 10. Germline V gene lookup returns CDR1 SGDLS and CDR2 YYNGEE. CDR3 nucleotide sequence: TGTGCCAGCAGCCTCCGGACTAGCGGGAGTAGTAAAGATACGCAGTATTTT. Its protein is CASSLRTSGSSKDTQYF. Looking up the rest from reference TRBV9 and TRBJ2-3 gives the full variable domain: DSGVTQTPKHLITATGQRVTLRCSPRSGDLSVYWYQQSLDQGLQFLIQYYNGEERAKGNILERFSAQQFPDLHSELNLSSLELGDSALYFCASSLRTSGSSKDTQYFGPGTRLTVL.

This rearrangement joins TRBV18 to TRBJ1-2; 7 nucleotides agree with TRBD1. Per the germline V gene, CDR1 is KGHSH and CDR2 is LQKENI. V lost 2 bases, J lost 8 bases, and 5 bases stayed unmatched. CDR3 size: 13 residues. The CDR3 spells CASSPAQGPGYTF. The CDR3 coding sequence is TGTGCCAGCTCACCAGCACAGGGGCCCGGCTACACCTTC.

The V gene is TRBV7-2, the J gene TRBJ2-7, with D maybe TRBD2 (6 bases). Germline V gives CDR1 SGHTA, CDR2 FQGNSA. V dropped 0 bases and J dropped 6 bases, with 18 bases sitting between them. The CDR3 is 16 amino acids. The DNA for the CDR3 is TGTGCCAGCAGCTTAGCCTTCGCGGGGCCCCCCGGCGAGCAGTACTTC. Translation gives CASSLAFAGPPGEQYF.

The chain has TRBV12-2 and TRBJ1-4. TRBV12-2 is reported as a pseudogene. This CDR3 is built from 19 residues. The CDR3 spells CASRLVLIIEVGHSEKLFF. The CDR3 DNA follows: TGTGCAAGTCGCTTAGTTCTTATAATAGAGGTCGGTCATAGTGAAAAACTGTTTTTT.

This clone occurred a few times. The chain couples TRBV14 to TRBJ2-6; no reliable D call. This CDR3 spans 15 amino acids. Germline V gene lookup returns CDR1 SGHDN and CDR2 FVKESK. The ends were cut back, 8 bases at V and 0 bases at J, with 11 bases in the middle. As DNA, the CDR3 is TGTGCCAGCTGTCCATCTAACTCTGGGGCCAACGTCCTGACTTTC. Translated: CASCPSNSGANVLTF.

The CDR3 sequence is CASSRETGPKAGYTF. In nucleotides, the CDR3 is TGCGCCAGCAGCCGGGAGACAGGGCCCAAAGCTGGCTACACCTTC. This chain uses TRBV4-1 with TRBJ1-2; 7 bases fit TRBD1. The CDR3 is made up of 15 amino acids. Germline-derived CDR1 and CDR2 are MGHRA and YSYEKL. Trimming removed 4 bases from V and 7 bases from J; junction bases left unmatched: 12.

This chain connects TRBV14 to TRBJ1-4; 12 bases agree with TRBD1. The trim removed 2 bases at V and 10 bases at J, leaving 11 bases unmatched. Germline CDR1 is SGHDN and CDR2 is FVKESK. CDR3 length equals 17 residues. The CDR3 protein is CASSQSGHRDRGPKLFF. The DNA for the CDR3 is TGTGCCAGCAGCCAATCTGGCCATCGGGACAGGGGGCCAAAACTGTTTTTT.

V and J are TRBV2 and TRBJ2-7; 8 bases agree with TRBD2. V lost 6 bases to trimming and J lost 2 bases; unmatched junction nucleotides: 3. Germline V gives CDR1 SNHLY, CDR2 FYNNEI. The CDR3 is 13 amino acids. The CDR3 reads CASRPGLAYEQYF. The CDR3, as DNA: TGTGCCAGCAGGCCGGGACTAGCCTACGAGCAGTACTTC.